What follows describes a single T cell receptor (beta chain). No antigen is known for it. Nothing much larger sits one base from this clone, and base qualities are not available. This specimen belongs to a study of blood T cell repertoires in COVID-19 (dated by TCRdb to the early 2020s). In the study overall: The collaborator samples originated in the United States, Italy and Spain and spanned the acute and convalescent phases of COVID-19. The prospective study material was composed of cDNA or gDNA derived from T cells, B-cell-depleted T cells, or PBMCs. Deeply sampled blood TCRbeta repertoires from subjects exposed to, actively infected with, or recovered from COVID-19 were included in the dataset. The repertoires were made available in a free public database intended to serve as a resource for research on the immune response to SARS-CoV-2. The samples were drawn from the first 160 participants of the ongoing ImmuneRACE study and from about 1,200 subjects provided by 6 global collaborators. The sample metadata nearly always contained a de-identified subject ID, COVID-19 status, age in years and sex. Where available, HLA class I and class II types were obtained from metadata supplied by the sample provider rather than from assay-based typing. Study-wide conclusions, independent of this receptor: The quantity of clinical and demographic metadata differed by source and by participant and was supplied without curation.

Including the terminal cysteine and phenylalanine, the CDR3 comprises 18 residues. The sequence is cut down to CDR3 DNA, 54 bases in frame from base 1. CDR1 and CDR2 were assigned from the germline V gene (reference sequence) as LNHDA and SQIVND. Trimming leaves V shorter by 7 bases and J shorter by 2 bases, with the junction holding 15 bases beyond the gene matches. Participants in the prospective study were enrolled through a virtual design, were aged roughly 18 to 90 years, and lived in roughly 25 United States geographic areas. In the prospective study, participants were assigned to cohorts based on the clinical history participants reported in a screening survey and a study questionnaire. Mobile phlebotomists in the prospective study collected whole blood, serum and a nasopharyngeal or oropharyngeal swab from every participant. Additional blood draws and questionnaires over an approximately two-month period could optionally be provided by prospective study participants. Blood samples from the prospective study were shipped frozen or at room temperature prior to DNA extraction.

The immunoSEQ Assay, a bias-controlled multiplex PCR, was used to amplify TCRbeta CDR3 regions from genomic DNA. The authors processed their data as follows. Within the assay, amplification of reference gene primers was used to estimate how many nucleated cells each sample contained. Sequence reads were collapsed and filtered to measure the absolute abundance of every unique TCRbeta CDR3 rearrangement. For each sample, productive Simpson clonality was calculated as the square root of Simpson's diversity index across productive rearrangements. In TCRdb, the immuneACCESS table is reduced to in-frame sequences with V and J assigned. These tables do not hold every clone; where another copy was compared, an unresolved V gene accounts for under half, and the others remain unexplained. V and J calls and clone size follow that table, whereas D and trimming were derived from the DNA. In all, the sample holds approximately 150,000 clones, and roughly four fifths of those were seen once. The ten largest clones take up 2.4% of the sample.

This chain is built from TRBV19 and TRBJ1-5; the central 9 bases match TRBD1. Material: PBMCs or T cells enriched from blood (not recorded which). The sequence came from a man aged 35-49 years with acute COVID-19. The encoded CDR3 is CASTLGQGPPRGNQPQHF. In nucleotide form, the sequence is TGTGCCAGTACCCTGGGACAGGGTCCACCTAGGGGCAATCAGCCCCAGCATTTT.